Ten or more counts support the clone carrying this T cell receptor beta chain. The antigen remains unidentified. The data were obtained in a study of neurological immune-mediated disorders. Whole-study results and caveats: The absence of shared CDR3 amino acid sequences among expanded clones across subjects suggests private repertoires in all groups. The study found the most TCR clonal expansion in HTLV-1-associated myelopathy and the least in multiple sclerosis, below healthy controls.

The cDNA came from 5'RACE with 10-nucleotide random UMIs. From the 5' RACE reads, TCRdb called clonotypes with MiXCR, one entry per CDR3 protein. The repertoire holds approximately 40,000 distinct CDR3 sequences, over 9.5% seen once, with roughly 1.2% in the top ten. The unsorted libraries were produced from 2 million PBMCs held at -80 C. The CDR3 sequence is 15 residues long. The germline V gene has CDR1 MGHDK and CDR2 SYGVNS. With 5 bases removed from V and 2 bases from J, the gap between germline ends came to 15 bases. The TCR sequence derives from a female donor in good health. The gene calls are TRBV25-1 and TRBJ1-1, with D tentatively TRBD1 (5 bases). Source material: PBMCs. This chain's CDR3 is CASSPMGRGNTEAFF. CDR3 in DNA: TGTGCCAGCAGTCCAATGGGACGTGGCAACACTGAAGCTTTCTTT.